This T cell receptor (beta chain) is from a study of cytomegalovirus exposure and HLA in healthy donors. Study in general: Membership in the Caucasian-associated ancestry cluster was found for about four fifths of about 430 genotyped donors. Regarding the study as a whole: With later analysis, a missense DCLRE1C variant became linked to TCR beta V- and J-gene trimming. About 150 TCR beta chains were listed as cytomegalovirus-associated.

As regards this clone: The antigen is undetermined.

The primer mix had 60 Vbeta and 13 Jbeta primers. Sequenced by immunoSEQ multiplex PCR; TCRdb stores in-frame clones only, minus some. The repertoire has over 100,000 clones, 70% to 85% of them found once; the top ten carry about 10%. CDR3 length: 14 residues. Germline values: CDR1 LNHDA, CDR2 SQIVND (reference sequence). V lost 10 bases to trimming and J lost 7 bases; unmatched junction nucleotides: 10. Input material: PBMCs. This clonotype was sampled from a middle-aged man in good health and CMV-seropositive. The rearrangement uses TRBV19 and TRBJ1-5, with 10 bases lining up with TRBD1. CDR3 sequence (DNA): TGTGCCACCAAGAGCGGGGGACAGGGGCAGCCCCAGCATTTT. It specifies CATKSGGQGQPQHF.